This T cell receptor (beta chain) emerged from a study of blood T cell repertoires in COVID-19. Study-wide context: Some COVID-19 samples were acute and others convalescent; all came from the United States, Italy and Spain. The cDNA or gDNA used as material had been derived from T cells, B-cell-depleted T cells, or PBMCs.

TCRdb keeps only in-frame clones here, not all; method: immunoSEQ multiplex PCR. The sample has about 140,000 clones, 60% to 80% seen once. Enrollees, 18 to 89 years old, lived in 20 to 25 US areas. Germline trimming cut 4 bases from V and 7 bases from J; bases unmatched to any gene: 7. The CDR3 loop spans 14 amino acids. CDR1 and CDR2 from the germline V gene are LNHDA and SQIVND (reference sequence). V usage is TRBV19 and J usage is TRBJ1-2, with 9 bases fitting TRBD1. The sequenced sample was PBMCs or T cells enriched from blood (not recorded which). The TCR was taken from a woman aged 45-60 years who had recovered from COVID-19. The CDR3 is CASSRPGQGIGYTF. For the CDR3, the DNA is TGTGCCAGTAGTAGGCCGGGACAGGGAATTGGCTACACCTTC.